One and the same sample provided the 14 T cell receptor beta chains below, sequenced in a study of blood T cell repertoires in COVID-19. Clones were read by immunoSEQ multiplex PCR, and TCRdb kept only the in-frame ones, dropping some. Of around 160,000 clones listed, about 90% are singletons. The sequenced material came from peripheral blood. These receptors all stem from a human donor in a cohort sampled during active COVID-19.

The rearrangement uses TRBV7-6 and TRBJ1-4; 10 bases agree with TRBD1. The CDR3 sequence is 16 residues long. The junction had 4 bases not matched to a gene; V was cut back by 5 bases and J by 1 base. In germline, CDR1 is SGHVS, CDR2 FNYEAQ. The chain's CDR3 is CASSPRDRGTNEKLFF. DNA for the CDR3: TGTGCCAGCAGCCCACGGGACAGGGGAACTAATGAAAAACTGTTTTTT.

The rearrangement joins TRBV7-3 to TRBJ2-3, with D possibly matching TRBD1 (5 bases). There are 14 residues in the CDR3. CDR1 SGHTA and CDR2 FQGTGA come from the germline V gene. V lost 2 bases to trimming and J lost 6 bases, with 12 bases between them. This CDR3 is CASSLQGRMDTQYF. As DNA, the CDR3 is TGTGCCAGCAGCTTACAGGGCCGTATGGATACGCAGTATTTT.

This chain uses TRBV19 with TRBJ1-2; the match to TRBD1 covers 10 bases. The germline gives CDR1 LNHDA, CDR2 SQIVND (reference sequence). CDR3 size: 16 residues. After removal of 1 base from V and 2 bases from J, the junction contained 4 bases not matched to a gene. CDR3 DNA sequence: TGTGCCAGTAGTATAGGACAGGGGGCGCGGAACTATGGCTACACCTTC. It yields the protein CASSIGQGARNYGYTF.

The chain has TRBV7-9 and TRBJ2-3; 15 positions match TRBD2. There are 17 residues in the CDR3. Germline V gene data show CDR1 as SEHNR and CDR2 as FQNEAQ (reference sequence). With V trimmed by 4 bases and J by 4 bases, 6 bases remained unmatched. The CDR3 spells CASSSPGLAGGPDTQYF. The CDR3, as DNA: TGTGCCAGCAGCTCCCCCGGACTAGCGGGGGGGCCAGATACGCAGTATTTT.

This clone was detected only once. The chain recombines TRBV19 with TRBJ2-3; 12 nucleotides align to TRBD2. Germline loops: CDR1 LNHDA, CDR2 SQIVND (reference sequence). The CDR3 loop spans 17 amino acids. Trimming at V came to 4 bases and at J to 0 bases, leaving 5 bases not matched to a gene. This CDR3 reads CASSRLAGGGSTDTQYF. The CDR3 bases are TGTGCCAGTAGTAGGCTAGCGGGAGGGGGAAGCACAGATACGCAGTATTTT.

In this sample, this clone turned up a few times. The chain carries TRBV19 and TRBJ1-5; D is ambiguous. CDR3 size: 12 residues. The germline gives CDR1 LNHDA, CDR2 SQIVND (reference sequence). V was cut by 9 bases and J by 2 bases, with 8 bases left in between. The CDR3 sequence: CASKQGNQPQHF. As DNA, the CDR3 is TGTGCCAGCAAGCAAGGCAATCAGCCCCAGCATTTT.

V and J are TRBV2 and TRBJ1-5; D might be TRBD1 (6 bases). Germline V gene data show CDR1 as SNHLY and CDR2 as FYNNEI. This CDR3 has 15 amino acids. Trimming stripped 7 bases from V and 2 bases from J, with 15 bases between. Here the CDR3 DNA reads TGTGCCAGCACCCGGGGGGACATAGGCAATCAGCCCCAGCATTTT. Translation gives CASTRGDIGNQPQHF.

The CDR3 region is CATSRVYSGELFF. The CDR3 DNA sequence: TGTGCCACCAGCAGAGTTTATTCTGGGGAGCTGTTTTTT. J is TRBJ2-2 and V is TRBV15; the D is unclear. CDR1 is LNHNV, CDR2 YYDKDF, per germline (reference sequence). This CDR3 is 13 amino acids long. The V and J ends lost 1 base and 8 bases respectively, with 8 bases between them.

This clone showed up just once. The chain recombines TRBV5-4 with TRBJ2-3; 10 bases line up with TRBD2. This CDR3 region has 17 residues. Germline assignment: CDR1 SGHNT and CDR2 YYREEE (reference sequence). V lost 4 bases to trimming and J lost 3 bases; unmatched junction nucleotides: 11. The CDR3 protein is CASSPTPRTSGTDTQYF. CDR3 bases: TGTGCCAGCAGCCCAACCCCGCGGACTAGCGGTACAGATACGCAGTATTTT.

Written as DNA, the CDR3 is TGTGCCAGCAGCTTACTTTCCCAGCGCGCGCGGGGGGAGCAGTTCTTC. The encoded protein is CASSLLSQRARGEQFF. The chain combines TRBV7-3 with TRBJ2-1; 7 bases are shared with TRBD2. Germline V lookup: CDR1 SGHTA, CDR2 FQGTGA. The CDR3 consists of 16 residues. J lost 10 bases, V lost 2 bases, and 14 bases had no gene match.

The chain combines TRBV19 with TRBJ1-5; the D gene is possibly TRBD1 (6 bases). CDR3 length: 15 residues. V lost 4 bases, J lost 6 bases, and 16 bases lay in between. CDR1 LNHDA and CDR2 SQIVND come from the germline V gene (reference sequence). The CDR3 here is CASSNPQGGGQPQHF. The CDR3 bases are TGTGCCAGTAGTAACCCACAGGGAGGGGGTCAGCCCCAGCATTTT.

V is TRBV4-3 and J is TRBJ2-1; D possibly corresponds to TRBD1 (6 bases). Germline-derived CDR1 and CDR2 are LGHNA and YSLEER. Trimming took 5 bases from V and 6 from J, leaving 17 bases between them. The CDR3 spans 15 residues. The CDR3 nucleotides read TGCGCCAGCAGCGTCGACGGCACAGGGCGCAATGAGCAGTTCTTC. Translation gives CASSVDGTGRNEQFF.

The CDR3 region is CASSLGQGNLNSPLHF. In nucleotides, the CDR3 is TGTGCCAGCAGCTTGGGACAGGGAAATCTTAATTCACCCCTCCACTTT. V gene TRBV5-4 combines with J gene TRBJ1-6, with 7 bases that match TRBD1. Germline CDR1 SGHNT, CDR2 YYREEE (reference sequence). The CDR3 is 16 amino acids. J was trimmed by 6 bases and V by 0 bases; bases with no gene match: 6.

This chain joins TRBV19 and TRBJ1-4, with TRBD1 matching 7 bases. In germline, CDR1 is LNHDA, CDR2 SQIVND (reference sequence). The CDR3 has 14 residues. V shed 6 bases and J 7 bases; nucleotides not matched to a gene: 8. In nucleotides, the CDR3 is TGTGCCAGTAGGTTAACAGGGGTGGGTGAAAAACTGTTTTTT. Translated: CASRLTGVGEKLFF.